The rows below give T cell receptor beta chains drawn from one sample of a study of T cells in Graves' hyperthyroidism and ophthalmopathy. TCRdb called the multiplex PCR reads again in MiXCR, with one record for every CDR3 protein. The data show about 160,000 distinct CDR3 sequences, with about a tenth seen just once and roughly a fifth held by the top ten. Sample: blood. Receptors originate from a woman aged 18-35 years with Graves' hyperthyroidism that later progressed to Graves' ophthalmopathy. Each CDR3 is given with its conserved first and last residue. The order of the fields is D gene, J gene, clone size, V gene, CDR3 DNA, CDR3 protein. D genes are given only for firm matches. Rows give clone size only sometimes, using once, few, many, or a class for an expanded clone.

D gene: TRBD2; J gene: TRBJ2-5; clone size: many; V gene: TRBV11-2; CDR3 DNA: TGTGCCAGCAGCTTAATACCCGGACTAGCGGGAGTCCAAGAGACCCAGTACTTC; CDR3 protein: CASSLIPGLAGVQETQYF
D gene: .; J gene: TRBJ1-4; clone size: many; V gene: TRBV6-6; CDR3 DNA: TGTGCCAGCAGTTACGGCACAGGGGAAAAACTGTTTTTT; CDR3 protein: CASSYGTGEKLFF
D gene: .; J gene: TRBJ1-6; clone size: many; V gene: TRBV6-5; CDR3 DNA: TGTGCCAGCAGTTACTCGAGTTTGGACACCCGGGGCTATAATTCACCCCTCCACTTT; CDR3 protein: CASSYSSLDTRGYNSPLHF
D gene: TRBD1; J gene: TRBJ2-7; clone size: .; V gene: TRBV10-3; CDR3 DNA: TGTGCCATCAGGGGGACAGGGGAGTACGAGCAGTACTTC; CDR3 protein: CAIRGTGEYEQYF
D gene: TRBD1; J gene: TRBJ2-3; clone size: many; V gene: TRBV7-9; CDR3 DNA: TGTGCCAGCAGCTTGGGACAGACGTACACAGATACGCAGTATTTT; CDR3 protein: CASSLGQTYTDTQYF
D gene: TRBD1; J gene: TRBJ1-1; clone size: many; V gene: TRBV10-1; CDR3 DNA: TGCGCCAGCAGTGTGACAGGGTCCACTGAAGCTTTCTTT; CDR3 protein: CASSVTGSTEAFF
D gene: .; J gene: TRBJ1-1; clone size: many; V gene: TRBV12-3/TRBV12-4; CDR3 DNA: TGTGCCAGCAGTTATACGACGAGGGGCACTGAAGCTTTCTTT; CDR3 protein: CASSYTTRGTEAFF
D gene: .; J gene: TRBJ1-4; clone size: few; V gene: TRBV4-1; CDR3 DNA: TGCGCCAGCAGCCAAGCTCCCAGGGGCCTCCTTAATGAAAAACTGTTTTTT; CDR3 protein: CASSQAPRGLLNEKLFF
D gene: .; J gene: TRBJ1-5; clone size: .; V gene: TRBV6-1; CDR3 DNA: TGTGCCACGGGGGGTGGCAATCAGCCCCAGCATTTT; CDR3 protein: CATGGGNQPQHF
D gene: .; J gene: TRBJ2-4; clone size: .; V gene: TRBV6-1; CDR3 DNA: TGTGCCAGCAGTCCCAGGGGGGAGGGAGGGGCTGCCAAAAACATTCAGTACTTC; CDR3 protein: CASSPRGEGGAAKNIQYF
D gene: TRBD1; J gene: TRBJ1-6; clone size: many; V gene: TRBV20-1; CDR3 DNA: TGCAGTGCTAGAGGAGACAGGGGTCTAAGTTATTCACCCCTCCACTTT; CDR3 protein: CSARGDRGLSYSPLHF
D gene: TRBD2; J gene: TRBJ2-7; clone size: many; V gene: TRBV24-1; CDR3 DNA: TGTGCCACCAGTGATAACAAAGCGGGAGAGCAGTACTTC; CDR3 protein: CATSDNKAGEQYF
D gene: .; J gene: TRBJ2-1; clone size: few; V gene: TRBV24-1; CDR3 DNA: TGTGCCACCAGTGATCCTGCCGGGACACCTTACAATGAGCAGTTCTTC; CDR3 protein: CATSDPAGTPYNEQFF
D gene: .; J gene: TRBJ1-1; clone size: many; V gene: TRBV13; CDR3 DNA: TGTGCCAGCAGCTCCAGGACAGACCCCCGATGGACTGAAGCTTTCTTT; CDR3 protein: CASSSRTDPRWTEAFF
D gene: .; J gene: TRBJ1-5; clone size: many; V gene: TRBV6-2/TRBV6-3; CDR3 DNA: TGTGCCAGCAGGTCCACAGGCAATCAGCCCCAGCATTTT; CDR3 protein: CASRSTGNQPQHF
D gene: TRBD1; J gene: TRBJ2-1; clone size: few; V gene: TRBV5-6; CDR3 DNA: TGTGCCAGCAGCTTGGACCAAGGGACAGTGGACTACAATGAGCAGTTCTTC; CDR3 protein: CASSLDQGTVDYNEQFF
D gene: .; J gene: TRBJ2-1; clone size: few; V gene: TRBV2; CDR3 DNA: TGTGTCAGCAGTGAAGCGATACGTGGACAAGGCTCGGATGAGCAGTTCTTC; CDR3 protein: CVSSEAIRGQGSDEQFF
D gene: .; J gene: TRBJ1-6; clone size: many; V gene: TRBV2; CDR3 DNA: TGTGCCAGCAGTGTCAGGGACCCCGTGGGATCACCCCTCCACTTT; CDR3 protein: CASSVRDPVGSPLHF
D gene: .; J gene: TRBJ2-2; clone size: few; V gene: TRBV6-4; CDR3 DNA: TGTGCCAGCAGTGACTCGACTAGTGGGAACACCGGGGAGCTGTTTTTT; CDR3 protein: CASSDSTSGNTGELFF
D gene: .; J gene: TRBJ1-5; clone size: few; V gene: TRBV20-1; CDR3 DNA: TGCAGTGCTAGACCTCAGGGCCCTGATCAGCCCCAGCATTTT; CDR3 protein: CSARPQGPDQPQHF
D gene: .; J gene: TRBJ2-7; clone size: many; V gene: TRBV12-3/TRBV12-4; CDR3 DNA: TGTGCCAGCAGTTTAGCCAGAGGGCTATACTACGAGCAGTACTTC; CDR3 protein: CASSLARGLYYEQYF
D gene: .; J gene: TRBJ1-6; clone size: many; V gene: TRBV10-3; CDR3 DNA: TGTGCCATCAGTGAGTCGATTTTGTCAGGCGGTAATAATTCACCCCTCCACTTT; CDR3 protein: CAISESILSGGNNSPLHF
D gene: .; J gene: TRBJ2-1; clone size: .; V gene: TRBV6-9; CDR3 DNA: TGTGCCAGCAGTTACCTGGGTAATGAGCAGTTCTTC; CDR3 protein: CASSYLGNEQFF
D gene: .; J gene: TRBJ2-5; clone size: many; V gene: TRBV3-1; CDR3 DNA: TGTGCCAGCAGCCAACAGTACCAGGGTCAAGAGACCCAGTACTTC; CDR3 protein: CASSQQYQGQETQYF
D gene: .; J gene: TRBJ1-1; clone size: many; V gene: TRBV6-1; CDR3 DNA: TGTGCCAGCAGGGAGTGGAACACTGAAGCTTTCTTT; CDR3 protein: CASREWNTEAFF
D gene: .; J gene: TRBJ2-7; clone size: many; V gene: TRBV11-2; CDR3 DNA: TGTGCCAGCAGCTTAGATCAGAGCTGGGGGACCGGTTCCTACGAGCAGTACTTC; CDR3 protein: CASSLDQSWGTGSYEQYF
D gene: .; J gene: TRBJ1-5; clone size: many; V gene: TRBV6-2/TRBV6-3; CDR3 DNA: TGTGCCAGCAGTTACGGGGGGGGCCGGCAGCCCCAGCATTTT; CDR3 protein: CASSYGGGRQPQHF
D gene: TRBD2; J gene: TRBJ2-7; clone size: many; V gene: TRBV3-1; CDR3 DNA: TGTGCCAGCAGCCAAAAGGGGAGGGTTTTAACCTACGAGCAGTACTTC; CDR3 protein: CASSQKGRVLTYEQYF
D gene: .; J gene: TRBJ2-5; clone size: many; V gene: TRBV5-1; CDR3 DNA: TGCGCCAGCAGCCCGACCTACCAAGAGACCCAGTACTTC; CDR3 protein: CASSPTYQETQYF
D gene: .; J gene: TRBJ2-1; clone size: many; V gene: TRBV7-3; CDR3 DNA: TGTGCCAGCAGCCCGGGCCCATTCTCCGATGAGCAGTTCTTC; CDR3 protein: CASSPGPFSDEQFF
D gene: .; J gene: TRBJ1-1; clone size: .; V gene: TRBV20-1; CDR3 DNA: TGCAGTGCTAGAGATCGGGGCAGGCTGAACACTGAAGCTTTCTTT; CDR3 protein: CSARDRGRLNTEAFF
D gene: TRBD1; J gene: TRBJ1-4; clone size: many; V gene: TRBV7-9; CDR3 DNA: TGTGCCAGCAGACTTCCTTCCGGGACAGGGGGACGTAATGAAAAACTGTTTTTT; CDR3 protein: CASRLPSGTGGRNEKLFF
D gene: .; J gene: TRBJ2-2; clone size: few; V gene: TRBV19; CDR3 DNA: TGTGCCAGTAGCCCCCGCAAGGGGTATGGCACCGGGGAGCTGTTTTTT; CDR3 protein: CASSPRKGYGTGELFF
D gene: .; J gene: TRBJ2-7; clone size: many; V gene: TRBV7-2; CDR3 DNA: TGTGCCAGCAGCTTAGCCGGGAGAACCTACGAGCAGTACTTC; CDR3 protein: CASSLAGRTYEQYF
D gene: .; J gene: TRBJ1-2; clone size: many; V gene: TRBV20-1; CDR3 DNA: TGCAGTGCTAGAGGCAGCTTATATGGCTACACCTTC; CDR3 protein: CSARGSLYGYTF
D gene: .; J gene: TRBJ1-1; clone size: few; V gene: TRBV4-2; CDR3 DNA: TGTGCCAGCAGCCAAGGGTCCAGACTGAACACTGAAGCTTTCTTT; CDR3 protein: CASSQGSRLNTEAFF
D gene: TRBD1; J gene: TRBJ1-2; clone size: few; V gene: TRBV30; CDR3 DNA: TGTGCCTGGAGTTTGGCAGGGGGCTATGGCTACACCTTC; CDR3 protein: CAWSLAGGYGYTF
D gene: .; J gene: TRBJ2-4; clone size: few; V gene: TRBV30; CDR3 DNA: TGTGCCTGGAGTGTTGGATTTGACAAAGACATTCAGTACTTC; CDR3 protein: CAWSVGFDKDIQYF
D gene: TRBD1; J gene: TRBJ1-4; clone size: many; V gene: TRBV19; CDR3 DNA: TGTGCCAGTAGTCTCGAAGGGACAGATAATGAAAAACTGTTTTTT; CDR3 protein: CASSLEGTDNEKLFF
D gene: .; J gene: TRBJ2-3; clone size: .; V gene: TRBV13; CDR3 DNA: TGTGCCAGCAGCTCATATCTAGCATCGGGTACGCAGTATTTT; CDR3 protein: CASSSYLASGTQYF
D gene: TRBD1; J gene: TRBJ1-5; clone size: many; V gene: TRBV2; CDR3 DNA: TGTGCCAGCAGTGATACGGACAGGGCTCATCAGCCCCAGCATTTT; CDR3 protein: CASSDTDRAHQPQHF
D gene: .; J gene: TRBJ2-3; clone size: few; V gene: TRBV4-1; CDR3 DNA: TGCGCCAGCAGCCAAGTCAGGGGAGGCGATACGCAGTATTTT; CDR3 protein: CASSQVRGGDTQYF
D gene: .; J gene: TRBJ1-1; clone size: many; V gene: TRBV6-1; CDR3 DNA: TGTGCCAGCGGCGTAGCGAACACTGAAGCTTTCTTT; CDR3 protein: CASGVANTEAFF
D gene: .; J gene: TRBJ1-2; clone size: few; V gene: TRBV19; CDR3 DNA: TGTGCCAGTAGTATAGGGGGGGGGACTCCTGGCTACACCTTC; CDR3 protein: CASSIGGGTPGYTF
D gene: .; J gene: TRBJ2-3; clone size: many; V gene: TRBV2; CDR3 DNA: TGTGCCAGCAGTGAAGAGAGGACAGATACGCAGTATTTT; CDR3 protein: CASSEERTDTQYF
D gene: TRBD1; J gene: TRBJ2-5; clone size: many; V gene: TRBV20-1; CDR3 DNA: TGCAGTGCTAGGAGACAGGGGGGTTTCGAGACCCAGTACTTC; CDR3 protein: CSARRQGGFETQYF
D gene: .; J gene: TRBJ1-1; clone size: .; V gene: TRBV19; CDR3 DNA: TGTGCCAGTAGTGGGGGGTTCGGGAGCACTGAAGCTTTCTTT; CDR3 protein: CASSGGFGSTEAFF
D gene: .; J gene: TRBJ1-1; clone size: few; V gene: TRBV10-2; CDR3 DNA: TGCGCCAGCAGATGGCACGGTCAAGGAAAACCTGAAGCTTTCTTT; CDR3 protein: CASRWHGQGKPEAFF